These 5 T cell receptor beta chains were all obtained from the same sample, sequenced in a study of fetal regulatory T cell absence and autoimmunity. Assay used: immunoSEQ multiplex PCR; TCRdb lists only in-frame clones, some missing. The table shows around 45,000 clones, with roughly 80% occurring only once. The sequenced sample consisted of cord blood. The receptor source for this set is a newborn boy with IPEX syndrome.

This sequence joins TRBV9 and TRBJ2-1, with D tentatively TRBD2 (7 bases). CDR3 length: 15 amino acids. V shed 0 bases and J shed 2 bases, with 9 bases lying between them. From germline, CDR1 is SGDLS and CDR2 YYNGEE. The CDR3 region has the DNA TGTGCCAGCAGCGTAGCGGGGGGCACCTACAATGAGCAGTTCTTC. It specifies CASSVAGGTYNEQFF.

The genes are TRBV6-5 and TRBJ2-2; TRBD2 agrees at 8 bases. V gave up 6 bases and J gave up 7 bases; unmatched junction bases: 10. Germline V gene data show CDR1 as MNHEY and CDR2 as SVGAGI. The CDR3 extends over 15 amino acids. The CDR3 protein is CASRNSGNIVGELFF. The CDR3 nucleotides are TGTGCCAGCAGAAATAGCGGGAACATCGTCGGGGAGCTGTTTTTT.

Here the CDR3 reads CASRDGPGELFF. CDR3 coding DNA: TGTGCCAGCAGGGATGGACCCGGGGAGCTGTTTTTT. The rearrangement joins TRBV6-6 to TRBJ2-2; D call uncertain. V lost 6 bases, J lost 6 bases, and 8 bases lay in between. CDR1 and CDR2 (germline): MNHNY, SVGAGI (reference sequence). The CDR3 contains 12 residues.

As DNA, the CDR3 is TGTGCCAGCAGCCGAGGGAGGGAGGGGCAGCCCCAGCATTTT. It translates to CASSRGREGQPQHF. The chain couples TRBV7-2 to TRBJ1-5; maybe TRBD1 (5 bases). Trimming stripped 5 bases from V and 7 bases from J, with 15 bases between. This CDR3 region has 14 residues. CDR1 and CDR2 (germline): SGHTA, FQGNSA.

This sequence joins TRBV2 and TRBJ2-3, with 8 bases lining up with TRBD2. Per germline, CDR1 SNHLY and CDR2 FYNNEI. With V trimmed by 8 bases and J by 2 bases, 3 bases remained unmatched. This CDR3 is 13 amino acids long. The CDR3 loop reads CASRGLATDTQYF. As DNA, the CDR3 is TGTGCCAGCCGAGGACTAGCCACAGATACGCAGTATTTT.